The 24 T cell receptor beta chains listed next were all sequenced from one sample in a study of T cell responses to AZD1222 COVID-19 vaccine. Some clones are missing from TCRdb's copy, which holds only in-frame ones; the method was immunoSEQ multiplex PCR. Seen here are 150,000 to 200,000 clones, approximately 92% observed once, and the top ten hold 2% to 2.5%. The sequencing used peripheral blood, collected on day 0 of AZD1222 vaccination. The receptors stem from an adult in good health.

The gene calls are TRBV11-2 and TRBJ1-2, with 7 bases aligning to TRBD1. In germline, CDR1 is SGHAT, CDR2 FQNNGV. The junction had 5 bases not matched to a gene; V was cut back by 4 bases and J by 0 bases. The CDR3 is 15 amino acids. The CDR3 bases are TGTGCCAGCAGCTCGGGACAGCCCACTAACTATGGCTACACCTTC. Protein product: CASSSGQPTNYGYTF.

This rearrangement joins TRBV7-8 to TRBJ1-5, with 8 bases that match TRBD1. V shed 1 base, J shed 6 bases, and the junction held 8 bases outside the gene matches. Germline lookup yields CDR1 SGHVS and CDR2 FQNEAQ. CDR3 size: 16 residues. Here the CDR3 DNA reads TGTGCCAGCAGCTTAGTGGCCAGGGGGCCCGGTCAGCCCCAGCATTTT. Its translation: CASSLVARGPGQPQHF.

V gene TRBV19 combines with J gene TRBJ1-1; D not resolved. From germline, CDR1 is LNHDA and CDR2 SQIVND (reference sequence). The CDR3 consists of 19 residues. V was cut by 7 bases and J by 2 bases, with 29 bases left in between. The CDR3 sequence is CASTTKSSGPHSVNTEAFF. The CDR3 DNA reads as TGTGCCAGTACCACCAAAAGCTCCGGGCCGCATTCAGTTAACACTGAAGCTTTCTTT.

The chain combines TRBV11-2 with TRBJ2-7, with TRBD2 matching 10 bases. Trimming removed 6 bases from V and 4 bases from J; junction bases left unmatched: 9. Germline V gives CDR1 SGHAT, CDR2 FQNNGV. This CDR3 has 15 amino acids. Here the CDR3 reads CASRAPGLAFYEQYF. CDR3 coding DNA: TGTGCCAGCAGGGCGCCGGGACTAGCGTTTTACGAGCAGTACTTC.

V and J are TRBV6-2 or TRBV6-3 and TRBJ2-7, with 15 bases aligning to TRBD2. In germline, CDR1 is MNHEY, CDR2 SVGEGT. This CDR3 has 16 residues. The J segment lost 3 bases and the V segment lost 2 bases, leaving 2 bases of the junction unmatched. The DNA of the CDR3 is TGTGCCAGCAGTTACGCGGGACTAGCGGGGGGCTACGAGCAGTACTTC. It is translated as CASSYAGLAGGYEQYF.

The chain carries TRBV19 and TRBJ1-2, with D uncertain. The CDR3 spans 13 residues. Germline lookup yields CDR1 LNHDA and CDR2 SQIVND (reference sequence). The V end lost 1 base, the J end lost 4 bases, and 7 bases lay between the germline ends. The CDR3, as DNA: TGTGCCAGTAGTATAGCCAGGATCTATGGCTACACCTTC. It codes for CASSIARIYGYTF.

The chain combines TRBV28 with TRBJ2-3; no firm D call. Germline CDR1 is MDHEN and CDR2 is SYDVKM. Trimming shortened V by 4 bases and J by 5 bases, and 7 bases separated the two germline ends. This CDR3 is built from 12 residues. The CDR3 region is CASSSNLDTQYF. CDR3 nucleotides: TGTGCCAGCAGTTCCAATCTAGATACGCAGTATTTT.

V and J are TRBV7-8 and TRBJ2-5, with D hard to call. In germline, CDR1 is SGHVS, CDR2 FQNEAQ. The CDR3 is 14 residues long. Trimming removed 1 base from V and 4 bases from J, with 10 bases in between. CDR3 amino acids: CASSLGTTAETQYF. CDR3 sequence (DNA): TGTGCCAGCAGCTTAGGTACTACCGCAGAGACCCAGTACTTC.

The chain is built from TRBV6-5 and TRBJ2-3; 7 bases match TRBD1. The V segment lost 4 bases and the J segment 2 bases; nucleotides outside the gene matches: 6. This CDR3 is 15 amino acids long. Germline V gives CDR1 MNHEY, CDR2 SVGAGI. In DNA form, the CDR3 reads TGTGCCAGCAGTTCCCCAGGGGGAAACACAGATACGCAGTATTTT. Its protein product is CASSSPGGNTDTQYF.

The V call is TRBV29-1, the J call TRBJ2-5; D not resolved. The CDR3 has 15 amino acids. V shed 4 bases and J shed 1 base, with 16 bases lying between them. The germline gives CDR1 SQVTM, CDR2 ANQGSEA. The CDR3: CSVVNLGILQETQYF. For the CDR3, the DNA is TGCAGCGTTGTCAATTTGGGGATCCTCCAAGAGACCCAGTACTTC. Full variable domain (rest looked up from reference TRBV29-1 and TRBJ2-5): SAVISQKPSRDICQRGTSLTIQCQVDSQVTMMFWYRQQPGQSLTLIATANQGSEATYESGFVIDKFPISRPNLTFSTLTVSNMSPEDSSIYLCSVVNLGILQETQYFGPGTRLLVL.

CDR3 region: CASSKAQGKGLWPQHF. Written as DNA, the CDR3 is TGTGCCAGCAGCAAAGCGCAGGGGAAGGGTCTATGGCCCCAGCATTTT. This chain uses TRBV21-1 with TRBJ1-5; no DNA check was done on the table's D call, TRBD1. TRBV21-1 is a pseudogene segment. The CDR3 loop spans 16 amino acids.

This clone was detected only once. This chain joins TRBV13 and TRBJ2-7; maybe TRBD2 (6 bases). The CDR3 totals 14 residues. The V end lost 7 bases, the J end lost 2 bases, and 15 bases lay between the germline ends. CDR1 is PRHDT and CDR2 is FYEKMQ in the germline V gene (reference sequence). In DNA, the CDR3 is TGTGCCAGCAACCTCGGGGGAAAGACCTACGAGCAGTACTTC. As protein: CASNLGGKTYEQYF. The entire variable domain, with the rest obtained from reference TRBV13 and TRBJ2-7, is as follows: AAGVIQSPRHLIKEKRETATLKCYPIPRHDTVYWYQQGPGQDPQFLISFYEKMQSDKGSIPDRFSAQQFSDYHSELNMSSLELGDSALYFCASNLGGKTYEQYFGPGTRLTVT.

The rearrangement uses TRBV6-5 and TRBJ1-6, with D maybe TRBD1 (6 bases). Germline loops: CDR1 MNHEY, CDR2 SVGAGI. The CDR3 is 13 residues long. V dropped 6 bases and J dropped 9 bases, with 12 bases sitting between them. The CDR3 sequence is CASRPGGFSPLHF. The DNA for the CDR3 is TGTGCCAGCAGGCCGGGGGGCTTTTCACCCCTCCACTTT.

The rearrangement uses TRBV6-5 and TRBJ1-1, with D possibly being TRBD1 (6 bases). Trimming cost V 7 bases and J 0 bases, with 15 bases left between them. Germline-derived CDR1 and CDR2 are MNHEY and SVGAGI. The CDR3 runs 15 residues. The CDR3, as DNA: TGTGCCAGCAAACCCATGACAGGTATGAACACTGAAGCTTTCTTT. It codes for CASKPMTGMNTEAFF.

CDR3 coding DNA: TGCGCCAGCAGCTTGGCCCAAGAGACCCAGTACTTC. Amino acids: CASSLAQETQYF. V and J are TRBV5-1 and TRBJ2-5, with D hard to call. Germline V gives CDR1 SGHRS, CDR2 YFSETQ. V was trimmed by 0 bases and J by 1 base, leaving 1 base between them. The CDR3 has 12 residues.

The count of this clone is one. The chain links TRBV27 to TRBJ1-3; 7 bases line up with TRBD1. The germline V gene has CDR1 MNHEY and CDR2 SMNVEV (reference sequence). V lost 5 bases to trimming and J lost 6 bases; unmatched junction nucleotides: 10. CDR3 length: 15 residues. This chain's CDR3 is CASSPSPGGTNTIYF. CDR3 nucleotides: TGTGCCAGCAGTCCCTCGCCAGGGGGGACAAACACCATATATTTT.

The CDR3 reads CASTERESSYEQYF. In DNA form, the CDR3 reads TGTGCCAGCACCGAGCGGGAGAGCTCCTACGAGCAGTACTTC. The chain combines TRBV18 with TRBJ2-7; 8 bases are a match to TRBD2. V shed 8 bases and J 0 bases; nucleotides not matched to a gene: 6. The CDR3 loop spans 14 amino acids. CDR1 and CDR2 (germline): KGHSH, LQKENI. Full variable domain (missing parts from reference TRBV18 and TRBJ2-7): NAGVMQNPRHLVRRRGQEARLRCSPMKGHSHVYWYRQLPEEGLKFMVYLQKENIIDESGMPKERFSAEFPKEGPSILRIQQVVRGDSAAYFCASTERESSYEQYFGPGTRLTVT.

The chain employs TRBV5-1 and TRBJ2-3, with D tentatively TRBD2 (5 bases). The CDR3 spans 17 residues. The V end lost 4 bases, the J end lost 0 bases, and 18 bases lay between the germline ends. Looked up from germline, CDR1 is SGHRS and CDR2 is YFSETQ. The CDR3 DNA is TGCGCCAGCAGCGCGGGCAGGTATACAGAGAGCACAGATACGCAGTATTTT. It specifies CASSAGRYTESTDTQYF.

This rearrangement joins TRBV11-2 to TRBJ2-5, with D possibly TRBD2 on 6 matching bases. Trimming took off 4 bases at V and 2 bases at J, with 17 bases between the two ends. CDR1 is SGHAT and CDR2 is FQNNGV in the germline V gene. CDR3 size: 16 residues. The CDR3 protein is CASSSRLGSIQETQYF. The CDR3 DNA follows: TGTGCCAGCAGCTCTCGACTAGGTAGTATACAAGAGACCCAGTACTTC.

This clone appeared a single time. The rearrangement uses TRBV7-2 and TRBJ1-4; tentative D call: TRBD1 (6 bases). This CDR3 has 13 amino acids. Looked up from germline, CDR1 is SGHTA and CDR2 is FQGNSA. V lost 5 bases, J lost 6 bases, and 10 bases lay in between. In DNA form, the CDR3 reads TGTGCCAGCAGCACTCGGACAGATGAAAAACTGTTTTTT. It yields the protein CASSTRTDEKLFF.

The chain carries TRBV27 and TRBJ2-7, with 8 bases lining up with TRBD1. Losses at the gene ends were 6 bases for V and 3 bases for J; bases not matched to a gene: 13. This CDR3 contains 16 residues. Germline loops: CDR1 MNHEY, CDR2 SMNVEV (reference sequence). CDR3 nucleotides: TGTGCCAGCAGCTCCCCGACAGGGGCTAGGGGCTACGAGCAGTACTTC. Amino acids: CASSSPTGARGYEQYF.

J is TRBJ2-5 and V is TRBV5-4, with 9 bases lining up with TRBD1. CDR1 and CDR2 from the germline V gene are SGHNT and YYREEE (reference sequence). Losses at the gene ends were 4 bases for V and 2 bases for J; bases not matched to a gene: 6. The CDR3 is made up of 15 amino acids. In nucleotides, the CDR3 is TGTGCCAGCAGCGGGACAGGGCGAGGACAAGAGACCCAGTACTTC. Translating it yields CASSGTGRGQETQYF.

The V call is TRBV4-1, the J call TRBJ2-2; 10 nucleotides line up with TRBD2. V was pared by 5 bases and J by 3 bases, with 12 bases of the junction left unmatched. Germline-derived CDR1 and CDR2 are MGHRA and YSYEKL. The CDR3 is made up of 18 amino acids. This chain's CDR3 is CASSTRIAGGGYTGELFF. CDR3 DNA sequence: TGCGCCAGCAGCACCCGGATAGCGGGAGGCGGGTACACCGGGGAGCTGTTTTTT.

In the case of this clone: Other DNA sequences of this sample code for an identical CDR3. The V call is TRBV9, the J call TRBJ2-2, with D unclear. The CDR3 loop spans 16 amino acids. V was cut by 0 bases and J by 0 bases, with 9 bases left in between. CDR1 and CDR2 (germline): SGDLS, YYNGEE. This CDR3 is CASSVGGRANTGELFF. Written as DNA, the CDR3 is TGTGCCAGCAGCGTAGGTGGCCGCGCGAACACCGGGGAGCTGTTTTTT.